These 20 T cell receptor beta chains originate from one sample sequenced in a study of regulatory T cells in long-lasting Graves disease. In building TCR beta libraries, iRepertoire HTBI primers were used together with Arm-PCR of CDR3 regions. TCRdb recomputed calls from the multiplex PCR reads with MiXCR, one row per CDR3 protein. The sample consists of 380,000 or so distinct CDR3 sequences, around 15% of them appearing once. Noted time point: newly diagnosed GD, antithyroid drugs for less than 3 months. PBMCs provided the RNA from which the TCR library was made. The data were also submitted as part of a second study, on T cells in Graves' hyperthyroidism and ophthalmopathy.

Sequences were derived from peripheral blood mononuclear cells (PBMCs), sampled at new diagnosis, from a patient treated with antithyroid drugs. These receptors came from a woman aged 18-30 years with Graves disease.

At least ten counts were recorded for this clonotype. The CDR3 sequence is CASSVRDTKGDTQYF. The CDR3 DNA sequence: TGTGCCAGCAGCGTAAGAGACACCAAGGGAGATACGCAGTATTTT. This chain joins TRBV9 and TRBJ2-3, with no clear D. Between the trimmed V and J ends, which lost 1 base and 5 bases, there was a span of 14 bases. Germline V lookup: CDR1 SGDLS, CDR2 YYNGEE. CDR3 length: 15 amino acids.

This clonotype was detected a few times. V gene TRBV6-2 or TRBV6-3 combines with J gene TRBJ1-1; D ambiguous. The CDR3 has 17 residues. Germline CDR1 MNHEY, CDR2 SVGEGT. Trimming stripped 1 base from V and 4 bases from J, with 19 bases between. The CDR3, as DNA: TGTGCCAGCAGTTACTTCCCGCAGGCTCCTGCCGGCACTGAAGCTTTCTTT. Translated: CASSYFPQAPAGTEAFF.

The chain uses TRBV29-1 and TRBJ1-2; D remains unclear. This CDR3 has 12 residues. Trimming shortened V by 4 bases and J by 6 bases, and 12 bases separated the two germline ends. Germline CDR1 reads SQVTM; CDR2 reads ANQGSEA. DNA for the CDR3: TGCAGCGTTGTAGGGCAGCCGGATGGCTACACCTTC. Amino acids: CSVVGQPDGYTF.

This clonotype appeared a few times. This rearrangement joins TRBV6-1 to TRBJ2-3; no firm D call. CDR1 MNHNS and CDR2 SASEGT come from the germline V gene. V was clipped by 0 bases and J by 6 bases, with 10 bases between them. The CDR3 runs 14 residues. The CDR3 reads CASSEAGLGDTQYF. CDR3 in DNA: TGTGCCAGCAGTGAAGCGGGATTGGGTGATACGCAGTATTTT.

This clonotype occurred a few times. The V call is TRBV6-2 or TRBV6-3, the J call TRBJ2-3, with TRBD2 as a possible D gene (5 bases). The CDR3 consists of 14 residues. Trimming stripped 6 bases from V and 6 bases from J, with 16 bases between. Looked up from germline, CDR1 is MNHEY and CDR2 is SVGEGT. The CDR3: CASSRTPSRDTQYF. The CDR3 coding sequence is TGTGCCAGCAGCCGGACTCCCTCCCGGGATACGCAGTATTTT.

A word on this clonotype: The junction and the germline gene differ at one end; a read error may be behind it. The V call is TRBV18, the J call TRBJ2-1; 13 bases map to TRBD2. The CDR3 has 15 amino acids. In germline, CDR1 is KGHSH, CDR2 LQKENI. The CDR3 is CASAPGLAGYNEQFF. The CDR3 DNA reads TGTGCCAGCGCACCGGGACTAGCGGGATACAATGAGCAGTTCTTC.

This chain joins TRBV27 and TRBJ2-7, with D maybe TRBD2 (7 bases). CDR3 length: 18 amino acids. In germline, CDR1 is MNHEY, CDR2 SMNVEV (reference sequence). Trimming took off 3 bases at V and 5 bases at J, with 26 bases between the two ends. CDR3 in DNA: TGTGCCAGCAGTTTCCGAGGCGGTGCGGGCGGGGGCTGGGACGAGCAGTACTTC. Translated: CASSFRGGAGGGWDEQYF.

The chain combines TRBV12-3 or TRBV12-4 with TRBJ2-3; D possibly uses TRBD1 or TRBD2 (6 bases each). CDR3 size: 16 residues. Trimming cost V 3 bases and J 0 bases, with 13 bases left between them. CDR3 loop: CASSLGGRTSTDTQYF. The CDR3 region has the DNA TGTGCCAGCAGTTTGGGGGGCCGAACTAGCACAGATACGCAGTATTTT.

This clonotype was observed many times. The rearrangement uses TRBV18 and TRBJ2-7; TRBD1 aligns across 12 bases. V was pared by 3 bases and J by 6 bases, with 6 bases of the junction left unmatched. CDR1 KGHSH and CDR2 LQKENI come from the germline V gene. CDR3 length: 15 residues. As DNA, the CDR3 is TGTGCCAGCTCACCTCCCGGGACAGGGGGCGGCGAGCAGTACTTC. Its protein product is CASSPPGTGGGEQYF. Using reference TRBV18 and TRBJ2-7 for the parts outside the CDR3, the full variable domain is NAGVMQNPRHLVRRRGQEARLRCSPMKGHSHVYWYRQLPEEGLKFMVYLQKENIIDESGMPKERFSAEFPKEGPSILRIQQVVRGDSAAYFCASSPPGTGGGEQYFGPGTRLTVT.

For this clonotype: A much larger clonotype is one base distant, so this may be a read error. The V gene is TRBV11-2, the J gene TRBJ1-3, with 11 nucleotides matching TRBD1. The CDR3 has 15 amino acids. CDR1 is SGHAT and CDR2 is FQNNGV in the germline V gene. V dropped 4 bases and J dropped 4; count of bases not matched to a gene: 3. The CDR3 loop reads CASSSGQGVGNTIYF. For the CDR3, the DNA is TGTGCCAGCAGCTCGGGACAGGGGGTCGGAAACACCATATATTTT.

This clonotype was recorded at least ten times. The V call is TRBV12-3 or TRBV12-4, the J call TRBJ2-7; no firm D call. The CDR3 is 13 residues long. V lost 7 bases, J lost 9 bases, and 19 bases lay in between. The CDR3 nucleotides read TGTGCCAGCACTCTCCACGGCACGGATGGGCAGTACTTC. It codes for CASTLHGTDGQYF.

In its sample, this clonotype was seen many times. The chain joins TRBV28 to TRBJ1-2; perhaps TRBD1 as D (6 bases). The V and J ends lost 7 bases and 2 bases respectively, with 11 bases between them. Germline loops: CDR1 MDHEN, CDR2 SYDVKM. CDR3 length: 13 amino acids. The CDR3 is CASTRTANYGYTF. CDR3 coding DNA: TGTGCCAGCACTCGGACAGCCAACTATGGCTACACCTTC.

For this clonotype: This may stem from a read error, because a much larger clone lies one nucleotide away. The rearrangement uses TRBV11-3 and TRBJ2-3; 9 positions agree with TRBD2. The CDR3 spans 15 residues. CDR1 SGHNT and CDR2 YENEEA come from the germline V gene. In nucleotides, the CDR3 is TGTGCCAGCAGCCGGACTAGCGAGGTCACAGATACGCGGTATTTT. As protein: CASSRTSEVTDTRYF.

This clonotype came up many times. The chain uses TRBV7-3 and TRBJ1-1, with D unclear. From germline, CDR1 is SGHTA and CDR2 FQGTGA. The CDR3 length is 14 residues. V lost 1 base and J lost 5, with 11 bases in between. CDR3 sequence: CASSLISGRTEAFF. The CDR3 DNA follows: TGTGCCAGCAGCTTAATTTCGGGCCGGACTGAAGCTTTCTTT.

This clonotype was counted only a few times. V is TRBV15 and J is TRBJ2-2, with D unclear. The germline V gene has CDR1 LNHNV and CDR2 YYDKDF (reference sequence). V gave up 6 bases and J gave up 2 bases, with 10 bases separating them. CDR3 size: 14 residues. CDR3: CATRVGKNTGELFF. DNA of the CDR3: TGTGCCACCAGAGTGGGGAAAAACACCGGGGAGCTGTTTTTT. Looking up the rest from reference TRBV15 and TRBJ2-2 gives the full variable domain: DAMVIQNPRYQVTQFGKPVTLSCSQTLNHNVMYWYQQKSSQAPKLLFHYYDKDFNNEADTPDNFQSRRPNTSFCFLDIRSPGLGDTAMYLCATRVGKNTGELFFGEGSRLTVL.

This chain joins TRBV20-1 and TRBJ2-5; 10 nucleotides agree with TRBD2. The CDR3 loop spans 14 amino acids. The V gene's germline CDR1 is DFQATT and CDR2 SNEGSKA (reference sequence). J was trimmed by 2 bases and V by 6 bases; bases with no gene match: 6. This CDR3 reads CSAGRTSGQETQYF. The CDR3 nucleotides are TGCAGTGCCGGCCGGACTAGCGGTCAAGAGACCCAGTACTTC.

In its sample, this clonotype was seen a few times. The chain is built from TRBV29-1 and TRBJ2-1; the D is unclear. Germline V lookup: CDR1 SQVTM, CDR2 ANQGSEA. Trimming removed 5 bases from V and 0 bases from J, with 17 bases in between. CDR3 length equals 16 residues. CDR3 bases: TGCAGCGTTCGCCTAACCCTGTCGGGCTCCTACAATGAGCAGTTCTTC. It translates to CSVRLTLSGSYNEQFF.

This clonotype has at least ten counts. This sequence joins TRBV3-1 and TRBJ2-7, with D perhaps TRBD1 (5 bases). The germline V gene has CDR1 LGHDT and CDR2 YNNKEL (reference sequence). Trimming cost V 4 bases and J 0 bases, with 16 bases left between them. This CDR3 spans 16 amino acids. CDR3 bases: TGTGCCAGCAGCCTCTTCACCTTGGACATCTCCTACGAGCAGTACTTC. Amino acid sequence: CASSLFTLDISYEQYF.

This rearrangement joins TRBV6-5 to TRBJ1-4, with a weak D call TRBD1 (6 bases). Germline V gene data show CDR1 as MNHEY and CDR2 as SVGAGI. The CDR3 totals 15 residues. Trimming shortened V by 2 bases and J by 8 bases, and 15 bases separated the two germline ends. The CDR3 region has the DNA TGTGCCAGCAGTTACGGGGGCTGGGCAGGAGAAAAACTGTTTTTT. Encoded protein: CASSYGGWAGEKLFF.

The sample holds many counts of this clonotype. This rearrangement joins TRBV6-1 to TRBJ1-1; the D gene is possibly TRBD1 (5 bases). The V end lost 6 bases, the J end lost 5 bases, and 25 bases lay between the germline ends. CDR1 and CDR2 (germline): MNHNS, SASEGT. This CDR3 has 17 residues. This CDR3 reads CASRRTLGVTRGTEAFF. The DNA for the CDR3 is TGTGCCAGCAGACGGACCCTGGGGGTCACGAGAGGAACTGAAGCTTTCTTT.